The 12 T cell receptor beta chains reported below all come from one sample, sequenced in a study of shared clonotypes between healthy human individuals. TCRdb keeps only in-frame clones here, not all; method: immunoSEQ multiplex PCR. This table has about 2 million clones, about 95% appearing once. Only CD45RO-negative cells positively selected for CCR7 counted as naive CD8 cells, so terminally differentiated effector memory CD45RA+ cells were excluded. The sequencing input was naive CD8+ T cells sorted from blood. The receptors derive from a man between 18 and 29 years old in good health.

This clone was seen a single time. V usage is TRBV7-9 and J usage is TRBJ1-2; no definite D call. Germline lookup yields CDR1 SEHNR and CDR2 FQNEAQ (reference sequence). The CDR3 length is 13 residues. With 3 bases removed from V and 8 bases from J, the gap between germline ends came to 13 bases. Written as DNA, the CDR3 is TGTGCCAGCAGCTTTGGAGTCGTGTTGGGCTACACCTTC. As protein: CASSFGVVLGYTF.

The rearrangement links TRBV6-1 to TRBJ2-7; D not resolved. Germline V gene lookup returns CDR1 MNHNS and CDR2 SASEGT. The V end was cut by 4 bases, the J end by 4 bases, with 8 bases between. This CDR3 is built from 12 residues. CDR3: CASSADPYEQYF. The DNA of the CDR3 is TGTGCCAGCAGTGCCGATCCTTACGAGCAGTACTTC.

This sequence joins TRBV5-4 and TRBJ1-1; possible D gene TRBD1, 5 bases. V was clipped by 1 base and J by 6 bases, with 13 bases between them. The CDR3 is 14 amino acids. Germline V lookup: CDR1 SGHNT, CDR2 YYREEE (reference sequence). In DNA form, the CDR3 reads TGTGCCAGCAGCTTGTTTTCCTGGGGACCTGAAGCTTTCTTT. Translating gives CASSLFSWGPEAFF.

This clone was detected only once. This specimen includes other DNA sequences encoding the same CDR3. The genes are TRBV2 and TRBJ2-7, with 9 bases lining up with TRBD1. V shed 3 bases and J 2 bases; nucleotides not matched to a gene: 5. This CDR3 spans 15 amino acids. The germline gives CDR1 SNHLY, CDR2 FYNNEI. The CDR3: CASSEGGQGTYEQYF. The CDR3, as DNA: TGTGCCAGCAGTGAGGGAGGACAGGGGACCTACGAGCAGTACTTC.

V usage is TRBV28 and J usage is TRBJ1-5; perhaps TRBD1 as D (6 bases). Germline CDR1 reads MDHEN; CDR2 reads SYDVKM. V gave up 3 bases and J gave up 5 bases, with 14 bases separating them. The CDR3 consists of 15 residues. The CDR3 loop is CASSFKGRGYQPQHF. Here the CDR3 DNA reads TGTGCCAGCAGTTTTAAAGGGAGGGGGTATCAGCCCCAGCATTTT.

V is TRBV29-1 and J is TRBJ2-7, with D maybe TRBD2 (6 bases). Per germline, CDR1 SQVTM and CDR2 ANQGSEA. The ends were cut back, 7 bases at V and 1 base at J, with 11 bases in the middle. The length of the CDR3 is 12 residues. The CDR3 nucleotides read TGCAGCGCAATGGGGGGTTCCTACGAGCAGTACTTC. It yields the protein CSAMGGSYEQYF.

This clone appeared once. The sample carries other DNA sequences with the same CDR3. This rearrangement joins TRBV4-1 to TRBJ1-5, with D tentatively TRBD1 (5 bases). CDR1 is MGHRA and CDR2 is YSYEKL in the germline V gene. This CDR3 has 15 residues. The germline V and J ends were trimmed by 0 bases and 0 bases, with 6 bases remaining between them. The CDR3 here is CASSQDTGSNQPQHF. CDR3 DNA sequence: TGCGCCAGCAGCCAAGACACAGGTAGCAATCAGCCCCAGCATTTT.

The chain uses TRBV13 and TRBJ2-7; D might be TRBD2 (5 bases). The CDR3 sequence is 14 residues long. Trimming took 4 bases from V and 3 from J, leaving 13 bases between them. The germline gives CDR1 PRHDT, CDR2 FYEKMQ (reference sequence). The CDR3 region is CASSYRTANYEQYF. The CDR3 DNA reads as TGTGCCAGCAGCTATCGGACTGCAAACTACGAGCAGTACTTC.

This chain joins TRBV19 and TRBJ1-2; the D gene is possibly TRBD1 (6 bases). V was pared by 5 bases and J by 8 bases, with 18 bases between. Germline CDR1 reads LNHDA; CDR2 reads SQIVND (reference sequence). The CDR3 has 14 amino acids. The chain's CDR3 is CASSPWTVSGGYTF. CDR3 coding DNA: TGTGCCAGTAGTCCCTGGACAGTATCAGGGGGCTACACCTTC.

The chain combines TRBV28 with TRBJ2-7; 9 nucleotides match TRBD1. Germline CDR1 and CDR2: MDHEN and SYDVKM. CDR3 size: 15 residues. The J segment lost 2 bases and the V segment lost 7 bases, leaving 9 bases of the junction unmatched. The CDR3 DNA reads as TGTGCCAGCACTAACACCGGGACAGGGACCTACGAGCAGTACTTC. It translates to CASTNTGTGTYEQYF. Full variable domain (rest looked up from reference TRBV28 and TRBJ2-7): DVKVTQSSRYLVKRTGEKVFLECVQDMDHENMFWYRQDPGLGLRLIYFSYDVKMKEKGDIPEGYSVSREKKERFSLILESASTNQTSMYLCASTNTGTGTYEQYFGPGTRLTVT.

This sequence joins TRBV19 and TRBJ2-7; D not resolved. Germline-derived CDR1 and CDR2 are LNHDA and SQIVND (reference sequence). The CDR3 contains 14 residues. V was shortened by 3 bases and J by 3 bases, with 12 bases between the two germline ends. CDR3 region: CASSILGANYEQYF. The CDR3 region has the DNA TGTGCCAGTAGTATCCTCGGAGCAAACTACGAGCAGTACTTC.

The genes are TRBV10-3 and TRBJ1-5; TRBD1 agrees at 8 bases. V shed 2 bases, J shed 2 bases, and the junction held 2 bases outside the gene matches. Germline V gene data show CDR1 as ENHRY and CDR2 as SYGVKD. The CDR3 contains 15 residues. DNA of the CDR3: TGTGCCATCAGTGAGGACAGGGGCGGCAATCAGCCCCAGCATTTT. Protein sequence: CAISEDRGGNQPQHF.